The T cell receptor (beta chain) described here comes from a study of blood T cell repertoires in COVID-19. The V end was cut by 5 bases, the J end by 0 bases, with 10 bases between. The germline gives CDR1 LNHDA, CDR2 SQIVND (reference sequence). The CDR3 loop spans 14 amino acids. This clone was counted a single time. Sequencing used immunoSEQ multiplex PCR; TCRdb keeps in-frame clones, though not all of them. The sample lists around 430,000 clones; about 83% were seen once. Sequenced input: PBMCs or T cells enriched from blood (not recorded which). The chain recombines TRBV19 with TRBJ1-1; a weak D match, TRBD1 (6 bases). This TCR was recovered from a woman aged 50 to 60 who had recovered from COVID-19. CDR3 loop: CASSRAGVNTEAFF. DNA of the CDR3: TGTGCCAGTAGTCGGGCAGGGGTGAACACTGAAGCTTTCTTT.